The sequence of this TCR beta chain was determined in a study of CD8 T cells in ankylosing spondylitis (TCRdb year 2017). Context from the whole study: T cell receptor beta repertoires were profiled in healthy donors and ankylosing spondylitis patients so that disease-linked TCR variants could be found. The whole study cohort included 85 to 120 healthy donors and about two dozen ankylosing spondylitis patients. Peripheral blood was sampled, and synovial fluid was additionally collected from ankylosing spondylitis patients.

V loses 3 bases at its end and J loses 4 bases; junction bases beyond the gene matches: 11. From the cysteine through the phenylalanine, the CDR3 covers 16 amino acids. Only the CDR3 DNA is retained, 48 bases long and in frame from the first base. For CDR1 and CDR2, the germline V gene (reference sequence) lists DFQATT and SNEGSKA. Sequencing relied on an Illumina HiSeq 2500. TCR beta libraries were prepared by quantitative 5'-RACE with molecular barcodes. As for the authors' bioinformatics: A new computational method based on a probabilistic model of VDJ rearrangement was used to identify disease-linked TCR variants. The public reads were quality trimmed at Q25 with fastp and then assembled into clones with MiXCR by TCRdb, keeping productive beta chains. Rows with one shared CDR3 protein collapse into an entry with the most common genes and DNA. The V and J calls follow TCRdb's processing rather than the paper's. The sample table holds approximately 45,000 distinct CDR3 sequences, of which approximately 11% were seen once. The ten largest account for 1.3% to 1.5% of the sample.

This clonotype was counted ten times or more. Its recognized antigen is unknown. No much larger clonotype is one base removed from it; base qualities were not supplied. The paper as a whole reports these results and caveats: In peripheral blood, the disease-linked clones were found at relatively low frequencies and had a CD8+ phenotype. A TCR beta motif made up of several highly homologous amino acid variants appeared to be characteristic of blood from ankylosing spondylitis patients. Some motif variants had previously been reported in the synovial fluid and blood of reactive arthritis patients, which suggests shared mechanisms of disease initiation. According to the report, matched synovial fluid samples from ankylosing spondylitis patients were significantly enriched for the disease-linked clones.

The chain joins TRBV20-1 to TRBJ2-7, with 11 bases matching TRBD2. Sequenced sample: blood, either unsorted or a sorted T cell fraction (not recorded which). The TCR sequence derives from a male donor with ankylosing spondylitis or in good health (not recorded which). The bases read TGCAGTGCTAGGGGTACGACTAGCGGGGTTTCTTACGAGCAGTACTTC. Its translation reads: CSARGTTSGVSYEQYF.